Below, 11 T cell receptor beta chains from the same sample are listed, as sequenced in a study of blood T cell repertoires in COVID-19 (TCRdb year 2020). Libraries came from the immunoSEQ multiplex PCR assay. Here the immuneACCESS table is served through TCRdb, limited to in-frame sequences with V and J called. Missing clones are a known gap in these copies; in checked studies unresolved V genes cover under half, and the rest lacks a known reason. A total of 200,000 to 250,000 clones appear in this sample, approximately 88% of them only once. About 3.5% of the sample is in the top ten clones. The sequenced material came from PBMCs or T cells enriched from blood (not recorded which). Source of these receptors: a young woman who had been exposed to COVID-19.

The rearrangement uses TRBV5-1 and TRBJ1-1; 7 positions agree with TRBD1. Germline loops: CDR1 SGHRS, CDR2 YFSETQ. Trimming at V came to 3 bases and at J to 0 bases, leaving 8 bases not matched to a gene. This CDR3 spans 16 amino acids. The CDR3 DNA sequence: TGCGCCAGCAGCTCCAAACCAGGGGGAATGAACACTGAAGCTTTCTTT. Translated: CASSSKPGGMNTEAFF.

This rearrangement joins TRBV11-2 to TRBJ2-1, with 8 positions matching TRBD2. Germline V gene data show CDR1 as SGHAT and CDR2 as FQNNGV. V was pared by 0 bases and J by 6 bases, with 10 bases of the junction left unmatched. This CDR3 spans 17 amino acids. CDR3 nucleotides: TGTGCCAGCAGCTTAGAAGGGGGACTAGTCTCTAGCAATGAGCAGTTCTTC. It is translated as CASSLEGGLVSSNEQFF.

The CDR3 sequence: CASSVGRVLVHEQYF. The CDR3 bases are TGTGCCAGCAGTGTCGGCCGGGTGCTAGTCCACGAGCAGTACTTC. This chain uses TRBV2 with TRBJ2-7; D gene uncertain. V was pared by 4 bases and J by 5 bases, with 18 bases between. In germline, CDR1 is SNHLY, CDR2 FYNNEI. The CDR3 is made up of 15 amino acids.

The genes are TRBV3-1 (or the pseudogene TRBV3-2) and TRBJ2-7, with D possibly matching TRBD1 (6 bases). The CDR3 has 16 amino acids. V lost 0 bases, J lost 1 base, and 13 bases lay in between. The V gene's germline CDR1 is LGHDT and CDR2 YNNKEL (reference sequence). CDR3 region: CASSQEGGHRSYEQYF. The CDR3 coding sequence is TGTGCCAGCAGCCAAGAAGGGGGACATAGGTCCTACGAGCAGTACTTC.

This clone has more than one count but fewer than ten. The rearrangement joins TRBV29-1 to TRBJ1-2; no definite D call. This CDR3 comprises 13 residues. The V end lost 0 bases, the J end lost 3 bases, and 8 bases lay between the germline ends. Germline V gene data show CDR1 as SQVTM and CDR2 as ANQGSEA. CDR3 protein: CSVEDVYYYGYTF. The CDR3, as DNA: TGCAGCGTTGAAGATGTGTACTACTATGGCTACACCTTC.

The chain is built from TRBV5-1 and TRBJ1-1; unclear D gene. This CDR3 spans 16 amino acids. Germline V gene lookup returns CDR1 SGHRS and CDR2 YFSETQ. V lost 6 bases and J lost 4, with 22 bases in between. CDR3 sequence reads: CASTLLFSPGSTEAFF. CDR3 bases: TGCGCCAGCACTCTCCTTTTTTCCCCCGGGAGCACTGAAGCTTTCTTT. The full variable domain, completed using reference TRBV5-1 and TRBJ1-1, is KAGVTQTPRYLIKTRGQQVTLSCSPISGHRSVSWYQQTPGQGLQFLFEYFSETQRNKGNFPGRFSGRQFSNSRSEMNVSTLELGDSALYLCASTLLFSPGSTEAFFGQGTRLTVV.

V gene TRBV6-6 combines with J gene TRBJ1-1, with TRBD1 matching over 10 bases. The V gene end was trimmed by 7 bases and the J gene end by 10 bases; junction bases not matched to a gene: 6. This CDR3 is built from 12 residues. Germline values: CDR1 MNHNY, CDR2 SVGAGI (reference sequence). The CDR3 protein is CASTPTGGRAFF. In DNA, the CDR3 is TGTGCCAGCACCCCGACAGGGGGCCGAGCTTTCTTT.

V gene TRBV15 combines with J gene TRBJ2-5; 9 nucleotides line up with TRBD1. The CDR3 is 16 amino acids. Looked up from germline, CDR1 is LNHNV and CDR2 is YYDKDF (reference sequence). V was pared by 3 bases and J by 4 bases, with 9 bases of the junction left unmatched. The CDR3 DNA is TGTGCCACCAGCAGCTGGGACAGGGCTGGGACAGAGACCCAGTACTTC. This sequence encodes CATSSWDRAGTETQYF.

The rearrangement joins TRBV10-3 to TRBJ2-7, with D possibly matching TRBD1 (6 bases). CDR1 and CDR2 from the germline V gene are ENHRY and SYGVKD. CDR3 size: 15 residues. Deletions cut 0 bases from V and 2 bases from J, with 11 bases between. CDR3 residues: CAISESTGRAYEQYF. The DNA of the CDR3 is TGTGCCATCAGTGAGTCGACAGGCAGGGCCTACGAGCAGTACTTC.

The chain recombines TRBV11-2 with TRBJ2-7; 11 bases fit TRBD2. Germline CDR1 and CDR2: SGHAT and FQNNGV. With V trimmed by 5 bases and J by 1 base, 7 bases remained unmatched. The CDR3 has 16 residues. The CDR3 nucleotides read TGTGCCAGCAGCGAGACTAGCGGGGTACGATCCTACGAGCAGTACTTC. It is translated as CASSETSGVRSYEQYF.

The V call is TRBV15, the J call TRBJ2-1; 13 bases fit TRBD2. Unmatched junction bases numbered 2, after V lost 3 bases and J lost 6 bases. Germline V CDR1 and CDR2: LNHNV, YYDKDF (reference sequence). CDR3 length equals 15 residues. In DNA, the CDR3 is TGTGCCACCAGCAGGGGACTAGCGGGAAGCAATGAGCAGTTCTTC. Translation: CATSRGLAGSNEQFF.